This T cell receptor (beta chain) stems from a study of blood T cell repertoires in COVID-19. Across the study: The United States, Italy and Spain were the sources of the acute and convalescent COVID-19 samples. In each case, the material was cDNA or gDNA derived from T cells, B-cell-depleted T cells, or PBMCs.

This clone was seen only once. Authors' data handling: Using reference gene primer amplification, nucleated cell counts were estimated. Here immunoSEQ multiplex PCR was the method, and the copy in TCRdb shows in-frame clones only, minus some. V and J calls and clone size are as listed in that table; D and trimming were resolved from the DNA. The sample contains about 35,000 clones, roughly 80% of which appear only once. V lost 2 bases to trimming and J lost 2 bases, with 12 bases between them. The length of the CDR3 is 15 residues. Per germline, CDR1 MDHEN and CDR2 SYDVKM. The chain is built from TRBV28 and TRBJ1-2; possibly TRBD1 for D (5 bases). Sequencing used peripheral blood. The source is a man between 60 and 70 years old in a cohort sampled during active COVID-19. CDR3 protein: CASSLQGWGNYGYTF. The CDR3 nucleotides are TGTGCCAGCAGTTTACAGGGATGGGGCAACTATGGCTACACCTTC.